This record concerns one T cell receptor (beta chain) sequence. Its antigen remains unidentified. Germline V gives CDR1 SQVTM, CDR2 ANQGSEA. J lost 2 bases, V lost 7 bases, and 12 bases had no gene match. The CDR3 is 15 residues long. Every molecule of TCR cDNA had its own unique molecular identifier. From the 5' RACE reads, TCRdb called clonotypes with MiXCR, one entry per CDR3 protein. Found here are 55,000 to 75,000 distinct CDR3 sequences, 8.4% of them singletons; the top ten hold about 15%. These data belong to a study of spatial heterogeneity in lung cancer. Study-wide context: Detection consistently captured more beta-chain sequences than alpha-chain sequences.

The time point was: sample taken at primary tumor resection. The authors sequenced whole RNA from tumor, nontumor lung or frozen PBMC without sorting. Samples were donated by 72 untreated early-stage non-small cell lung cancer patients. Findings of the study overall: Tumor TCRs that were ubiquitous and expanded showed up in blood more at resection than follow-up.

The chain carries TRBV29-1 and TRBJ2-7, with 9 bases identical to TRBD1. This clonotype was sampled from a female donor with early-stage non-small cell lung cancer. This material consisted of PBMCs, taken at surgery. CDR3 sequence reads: CSAEGGTGITYEQYF. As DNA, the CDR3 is TGCAGCGCCGAGGGGGGGACAGGGATAACCTACGAGCAGTACTTC.